Following are 27 T cell receptor beta chains from one sample sequenced in a study of Ad26.COV2.S vaccination and SARS-CoV-2 variants. The sample's treatment: about 20 received Ad26.COV2.S at low or high dose, single or two shots; 5 received placebo; per-sample allocation not given. Vaccine and placebo recipients were sampled on day 63 after the first injection. Only in-frame clones appear in the TCRdb table, and some are missing; sequencing was by immunoSEQ multiplex PCR. The table lists some 350,000 clones, about nine tenths of them singletons. The specimen comprised peripheral blood, sampled in a trial of Ad26.COV2.S vaccine versus placebo. The origin of the receptors is a person aged 18-60 years who received the Ad26.COV2.S COVID-19 vaccine or a placebo.

CDR3 in amino acids: CASSRPGGANGYTF. The CDR3 DNA follows: TGTGCCAGCAGCCGCCCAGGGGGAGCTAATGGCTACACCTTC. This chain joins TRBV14 and TRBJ1-2; TRBD1 matches at 7 bases. The V segment lost 4 bases and the J segment 6 bases; nucleotides outside the gene matches: 8. Germline V gives CDR1 SGHDN, CDR2 FVKESK. CDR3 length: 14 amino acids.

This clone was counted a single time. This sequence joins TRBV29-1 and TRBJ1-2; 7 bases are a match to TRBD1. The ends lost 7 bases at V and 3 bases at J; junction bases unmatched: 11. Germline lookup yields CDR1 SQVTM and CDR2 ANQGSEA. The CDR3 has 14 residues. The CDR3 sequence is CSALKTGWDYGYTF. CDR3 DNA sequence: TGCAGCGCCCTTAAGACAGGGTGGGACTATGGCTACACCTTC.

The chain links TRBV12-5 to TRBJ2-3; 7 bases agree with TRBD2. The trim removed 2 bases at V and 3 bases at J, leaving 2 bases unmatched. The CDR3 has 14 residues. Germline loops: CDR1 LGHNT, CDR2 FRNRAP. The CDR3 region is CASGLSGATDTQYF. Here the CDR3 DNA reads TGTGCTAGTGGTTTGAGCGGGGCTACAGATACGCAGTATTTT.

CDR3 nucleotide sequence: TGTGCCAGCTCACCCTCGGACAGCCCAAGGGGAGCTTTCTTT. Translating it yields CASSPSDSPRGAFF. The chain carries TRBV18 and TRBJ1-1; possibly TRBD1 for D (6 bases). Trimming left V 3 bases short and J 10 bases short, with 18 bases between. Germline CDR1 reads KGHSH; CDR2 reads LQKENI. The CDR3 is 14 amino acids.

The rearrangement uses TRBV3-1 (or the pseudogene TRBV3-2) and TRBJ1-1, with D perhaps matching TRBD1 (6 bases). Germline V gene data show CDR1 as LGHDT and CDR2 as YNNKEL (reference sequence). This CDR3 region has 13 residues. Trimming left V 3 bases short and J 7 bases short, with 12 bases between. The CDR3 protein is CASSHPQGFEAFF. CDR3 DNA sequence: TGTGCCAGCAGCCATCCACAGGGTTTTGAAGCTTTCTTT.

The chain carries TRBV6-2 or TRBV6-3 and TRBJ2-3; D is perhaps TRBD2 (6 bases). Looked up from germline, CDR1 is MNHEY and CDR2 is SVGEGT. The V and J ends lost 6 bases and 8 bases respectively, with 12 bases between them. The CDR3 is 12 amino acids. The CDR3 nucleotides are TGTGCCAGCAGCCAGGACTACCTTACGCAGTATTTT. Its translation: CASSQDYLTQYF.

The chain links TRBV11-3 to TRBJ1-1; weak D call: TRBD1 (5 bases). This CDR3 has 17 residues. Between the trimmed V and J ends, which lost 3 bases and 0 bases, there was a span of 17 bases. CDR1 and CDR2 (germline): SGHNT, YENEEA. For the CDR3, the DNA is TGTGCCAGCAGCTTTCTCGCAGGGTCTTTCATGAACACTGAAGCTTTCTTT. Protein: CASSFLAGSFMNTEAFF.

This clone was found once. The chain couples TRBV19 to TRBJ2-1; 15 nucleotides line up with TRBD2. Germline values: CDR1 LNHDA, CDR2 SQIVND (reference sequence). This CDR3 has 14 residues. The ends lost 9 bases at V and 8 bases at J; junction bases unmatched: 5. The CDR3 spells CASFGLAGGDEQFF. In DNA, the CDR3 is TGTGCCAGCTTCGGACTAGCGGGGGGGGATGAGCAGTTCTTC.

The chain carries TRBV5-4 and TRBJ2-7; either TRBD1 or TRBD2 may fit D (5 bases each). Germline V gives CDR1 SGHNT, CDR2 YYREEE (reference sequence). Between the trimmed V and J ends, which lost 3 bases and 5 bases, there was a span of 15 bases. The CDR3 extends over 14 amino acids. CDR3 region: CASSSDIASHEQYV. The CDR3 DNA follows: TGTGCCAGCAGCTCGGACATAGCGTCCCACGAGCAGTACGTC.

The CDR3, as DNA: TGTGCCAGCAGCCGAAAGTTCCCTCAGAACATTTTAGGAACCTTC. As protein: CASSRKFPQNILGTF. The gene calls are TRBV28 and TRBJ1-2, with D uncertain. CDR1 and CDR2 from the germline V gene are MDHEN and SYDVKM. V dropped 6 bases and J dropped 14 bases, with 28 bases sitting between them. This CDR3 is 15 amino acids long.

The J gene is TRBJ1-5, the V gene TRBV10-3; no reliable D call. CDR1 and CDR2 from the germline V gene are ENHRY and SYGVKD. The germline V and J ends were trimmed by 7 bases and 0 bases, with 19 bases remaining between them. The CDR3 covers 17 residues. CDR3: CAINAHSVADSNQPQHF. The CDR3, as DNA: TGTGCCATCAACGCACATAGCGTGGCGGATAGCAATCAGCCCCAGCATTTT.

The rearrangement uses TRBV7-8 and TRBJ1-1; TRBD1 is a possible D gene (6 bases). Germline V gene sequence: CDR1 SGHVS, CDR2 FQNEAQ. Trimming shortened V by 5 bases and J by 11 bases, and 21 bases separated the two germline ends. This CDR3 is built from 14 residues. CDR3 loop: CASSANSADSRAFF. The DNA of the CDR3 is TGTGCCAGCAGCGCGAACTCAGCGGACAGCCGGGCTTTCTTT.

The chain carries TRBV12-3 or TRBV12-4 and TRBJ1-1; D is uncertain. The V end was cut by 5 bases, the J end by 7 bases, with 11 bases between. This CDR3 is built from 12 residues. DNA of the CDR3: TGTGCCAGCAGTGCCTCACGGAGTGAAGCTTTCTTT. This codes for CASSASRSEAFF.

This chain uses TRBV29-1 with TRBJ1-3; no clear D gene. CDR3 length: 12 residues. Between the trimmed V and J ends, which lost 2 bases and 2 bases, there was a span of 4 bases. Germline lookup yields CDR1 SQVTM and CDR2 ANQGSEA. CDR3 sequence: CSVELPGNTIYF. CDR3 nucleotide sequence: TGCAGCGTTGAATTACCTGGAAACACCATATATTTT.

V and J are TRBV9 and TRBJ2-3; the match to TRBD1 covers 10 bases. V lost 2 bases, J lost 4 bases, and 1 base stayed unmatched. The CDR3 loop spans 14 amino acids. CDR1 and CDR2 from the germline V gene are SGDLS and YYNGEE. The CDR3 is CASSVGQGSDTQYF. In DNA, the CDR3 is TGTGCCAGCAGCGTGGGACAGGGGTCAGATACGCAGTATTTT.

This chain joins TRBV4-1 and TRBJ1-5; 7 bases match TRBD1. Germline V gene lookup returns CDR1 MGHRA and CDR2 YSYEKL. J gave up 2 bases and V 0 bases, and 7 bases lay outside the gene matches. The CDR3 is 17 amino acids. The CDR3 loop reads CASSQESYGQGNQPQHF. The CDR3 coding sequence is TGCGCCAGCAGCCAAGAATCTTATGGACAGGGCAATCAGCCCCAGCATTTT.

The chain is built from TRBV7-2 and TRBJ1-4, with D unclear. The CDR3 is 13 amino acids. Germline values: CDR1 SGHTA, CDR2 FQGNSA. V lost 2 bases and J lost 4, with 5 bases in between. For the CDR3, the DNA is TGTGCCAGCAGCTTAAAGGGTAATGAAAAACTGTTTTTT. This encodes CASSLKGNEKLFF.

The rearrangement uses TRBV30 and TRBJ2-1, with 9 nucleotides matching TRBD2. CDR3 length equals 14 residues. Germline CDR1 is GTSNPN and CDR2 is SVGIG (reference sequence). V gave up 1 base and J gave up 13 bases; unmatched junction bases: 11. CDR3 region: CAWSGGGRAIGQFF. CDR3 DNA sequence: TGTGCCTGGAGTGGGGGCGGGAGGGCGATAGGACAGTTCTTC.

The V gene is TRBV7-9, the J gene TRBJ1-3, with 7 positions matching TRBD1. Looked up from germline, CDR1 is SEHNR and CDR2 is FQNEAQ (reference sequence). The CDR3 contains 19 residues. Losses at the gene ends were 4 bases for V and 0 bases for J; bases not matched to a gene: 15. In DNA form, the CDR3 reads TGTGCCAGCAGCTCTGTACAGGGGACTGCACTATTCTCTGGAAACACCATATATTTT. This gives the protein CASSSVQGTALFSGNTIYF.

This rearrangement joins TRBV7-2 to TRBJ1-5; D is unclear. This CDR3 comprises 14 residues. V was trimmed by 1 base and J by 1 base, leaving 5 bases between them. CDR1 and CDR2 from the germline V gene are SGHTA and FQGNSA. As DNA, the CDR3 is TGTGCCAGCAGCTTAGACAGCAGCAATCAGCCCCAGCATTTT. Its translation is CASSLDSSNQPQHF.

The J gene is TRBJ1-2, the V gene TRBV6-5; D remains ambiguous. The germline CDR1 and CDR2 sequences are MNHEY and SVGAGI. The CDR3 totals 15 residues. Trimming took 5 bases from V and 0 from J, leaving 13 bases between them. The CDR3 nucleotides are TGTGCCAGCAGTCCCGGGGTACTCACTAACTATGGCTACACCTTC. Translated, it gives CASSPGVLTNYGYTF.

This chain connects TRBV5-1 to TRBJ2-7, with D perhaps matching TRBD2 (6 bases). Looked up from germline, CDR1 is SGHRS and CDR2 is YFSETQ. This CDR3 is built from 14 residues. The ends were cut back, 2 bases at V and 2 bases at J, with 11 bases in the middle. The DNA for the CDR3 is TGCGCCAGCAGCTTTGGCGGGGAGACCTACGAGCAGTACTTC. Translated, it gives CASSFGGETYEQYF.

This chain connects TRBV9 to TRBJ2-1; 9 bases map to TRBD2. The CDR3 contains 19 residues. Germline V gene data show CDR1 as SGDLS and CDR2 as YYNGEE. Losses at the gene ends were 3 bases for V and 5 bases for J; bases not matched to a gene: 18. The CDR3 region is CASSGALIRGGRGNNEQFF. DNA for the CDR3: TGTGCCAGCAGCGGGGCCCTCATCCGCGGCGGGAGGGGAAACAATGAGCAGTTCTTC.

V gene TRBV5-6 combines with J gene TRBJ1-1; D remains unclear. Germline V gives CDR1 SGHDT, CDR2 YYEEEE. V was trimmed by 0 bases and J by 0 bases, leaving 15 bases between them. This CDR3 is built from 17 residues. The CDR3 DNA reads TGTGCCAGCAGCTTGGCCTTCCCTTATTTGATGAACACTGAAGCTTTCTTT. Its protein product is CASSLAFPYLMNTEAFF.

The gene calls are TRBV6-5 and TRBJ2-1; D is possibly TRBD1 or TRBD2 (5 bases each). This CDR3 is built from 14 residues. V shed 4 bases and J shed 2 bases, with 9 bases lying between them. CDR1 and CDR2 (germline): MNHEY, SVGAGI. The DNA for the CDR3 is TGTGCCAGCAGTTTCCCGGGACCCTACAATGAGCAGTTCTTC. Its protein product is CASSFPGPYNEQFF.

This clone was seen a single time. The J gene is TRBJ1-1, the V gene TRBV7-9; maybe TRBD1 (5 bases). CDR1 is SEHNR and CDR2 is FQNEAQ in the germline V gene (reference sequence). V was cut by 1 base and J by 1 base, with 19 bases left in between. The CDR3 has 18 residues. The CDR3 loop reads CASSLVGGDVRENTEAFF. CDR3 bases: TGTGCCAGCAGCTTAGTCGGAGGGGACGTCAGGGAGAACACTGAAGCTTTCTTT.

With regard to this clone: Different DNA sequences within this sample yield the same CDR3. The rearrangement joins TRBV11-3 to TRBJ2-2; D unresolved. Germline CDR1 is SGHNT and CDR2 is YENEEA. V was clipped by 1 base and J by 1 base, with 4 bases between them. The CDR3 spans 14 residues. CDR3 coding DNA: TGTGCCAGCAGCTTAGGCGGGAACACCGGGGAGCTGTTTTTT. It encodes CASSLGGNTGELFF.